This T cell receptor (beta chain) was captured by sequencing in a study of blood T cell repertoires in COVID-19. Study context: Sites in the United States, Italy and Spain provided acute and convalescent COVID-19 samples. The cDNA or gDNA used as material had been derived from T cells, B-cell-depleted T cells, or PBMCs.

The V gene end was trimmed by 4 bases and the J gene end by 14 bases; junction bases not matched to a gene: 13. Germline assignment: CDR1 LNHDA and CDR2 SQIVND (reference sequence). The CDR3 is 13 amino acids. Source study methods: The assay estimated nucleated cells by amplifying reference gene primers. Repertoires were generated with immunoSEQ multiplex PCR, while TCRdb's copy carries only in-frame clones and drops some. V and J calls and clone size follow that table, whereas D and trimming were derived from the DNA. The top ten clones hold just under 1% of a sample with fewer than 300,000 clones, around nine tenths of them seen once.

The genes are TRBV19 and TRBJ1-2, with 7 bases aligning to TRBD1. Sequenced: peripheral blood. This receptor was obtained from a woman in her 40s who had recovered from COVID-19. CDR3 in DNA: TGTGCCAGTAGTAAGAATCGGGACAGTTCGCAAACCTTC. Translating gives CASSKNRDSSQTF.